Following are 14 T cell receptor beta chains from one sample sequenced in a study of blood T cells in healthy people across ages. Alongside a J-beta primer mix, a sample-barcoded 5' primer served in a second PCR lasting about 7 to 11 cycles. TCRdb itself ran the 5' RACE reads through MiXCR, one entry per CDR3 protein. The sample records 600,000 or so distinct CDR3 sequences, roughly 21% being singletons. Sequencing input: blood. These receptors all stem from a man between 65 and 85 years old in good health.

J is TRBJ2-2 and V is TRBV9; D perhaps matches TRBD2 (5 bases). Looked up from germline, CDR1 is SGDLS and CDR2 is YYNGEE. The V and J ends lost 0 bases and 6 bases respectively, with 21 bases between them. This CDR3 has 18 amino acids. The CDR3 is CASSVVGTVGGKSGELFF. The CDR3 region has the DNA TGTGCCAGCAGCGTAGTTGGTACGGTCGGAGGCAAGTCCGGGGAGCTGTTTTTT.

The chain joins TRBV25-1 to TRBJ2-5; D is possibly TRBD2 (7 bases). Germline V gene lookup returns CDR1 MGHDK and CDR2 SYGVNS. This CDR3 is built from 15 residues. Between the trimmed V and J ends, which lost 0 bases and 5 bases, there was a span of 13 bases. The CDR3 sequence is CASSEYKGGGETQYF. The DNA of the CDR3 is TGTGCCAGCAGTGAATATAAGGGGGGAGGGGAGACCCAGTACTTC.

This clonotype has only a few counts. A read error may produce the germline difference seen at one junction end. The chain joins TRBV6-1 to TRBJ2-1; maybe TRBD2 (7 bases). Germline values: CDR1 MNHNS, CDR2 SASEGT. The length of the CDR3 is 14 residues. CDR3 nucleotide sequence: TGTGCCAGCAGCGAGGGGGAGGGCTACAATGGGCAGTTCTTC. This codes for CASSEGEGYNGQFF.

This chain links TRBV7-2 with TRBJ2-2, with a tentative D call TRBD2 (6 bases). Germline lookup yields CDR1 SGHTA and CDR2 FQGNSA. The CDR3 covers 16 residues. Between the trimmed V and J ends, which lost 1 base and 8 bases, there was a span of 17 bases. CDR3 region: CASSLEGLSWGGELFF. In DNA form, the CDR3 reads TGTGCCAGCAGCTTAGAGGGACTCTCATGGGGAGGGGAGCTGTTTTTT.

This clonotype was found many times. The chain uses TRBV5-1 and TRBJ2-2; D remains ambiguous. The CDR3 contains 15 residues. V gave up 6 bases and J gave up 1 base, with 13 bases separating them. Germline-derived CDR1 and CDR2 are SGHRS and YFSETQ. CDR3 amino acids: CASTVVTGNTGELFF. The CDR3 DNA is TGCGCCAGCACAGTAGTGACGGGGAACACCGGGGAGCTGTTTTTT.

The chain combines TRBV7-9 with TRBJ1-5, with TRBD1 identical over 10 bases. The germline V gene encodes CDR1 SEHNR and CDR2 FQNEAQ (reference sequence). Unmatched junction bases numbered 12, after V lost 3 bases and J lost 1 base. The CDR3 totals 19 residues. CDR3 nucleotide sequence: TGTGCCAGCAGCTTTTTCCCGGACAGGGGGACGGGCAGCAATCAGCCCCAGCATTTT. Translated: CASSFFPDRGTGSNQPQHF.

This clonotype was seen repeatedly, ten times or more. CDR3 nucleotides: TGCGCCAGCAGCACGCCAGGGGGCTCAGAGACCCAGTACTTC. Translated: CASSTPGGSETQYF. The chain carries TRBV5-1 and TRBJ2-5; 8 bases line up with TRBD1. Germline values: CDR1 SGHRS, CDR2 YFSETQ. Germline trimming cut 4 bases from V and 4 bases from J; bases unmatched to any gene: 6. The CDR3 sequence is 14 residues long.

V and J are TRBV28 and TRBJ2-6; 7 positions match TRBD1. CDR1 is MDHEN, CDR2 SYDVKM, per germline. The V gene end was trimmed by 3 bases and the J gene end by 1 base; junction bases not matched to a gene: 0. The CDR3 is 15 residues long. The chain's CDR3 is CASSFRGSGANVLTF. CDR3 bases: TGTGCCAGCAGTTTCAGGGGGTCTGGGGCCAACGTCCTGACTTTC.

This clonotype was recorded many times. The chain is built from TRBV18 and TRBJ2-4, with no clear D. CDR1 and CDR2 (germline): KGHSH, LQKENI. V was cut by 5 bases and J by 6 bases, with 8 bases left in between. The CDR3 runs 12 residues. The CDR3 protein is CASSETRNIQYF. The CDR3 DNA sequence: TGTGCCAGCTCAGAAACACGAAACATTCAGTACTTC.

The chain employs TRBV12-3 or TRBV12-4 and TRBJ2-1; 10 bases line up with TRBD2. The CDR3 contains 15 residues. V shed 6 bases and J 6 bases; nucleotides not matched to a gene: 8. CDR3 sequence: CASSASLAGVNEQFF. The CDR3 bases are TGTGCCAGCAGCGCTTCGCTAGCGGGAGTCAATGAGCAGTTCTTC.

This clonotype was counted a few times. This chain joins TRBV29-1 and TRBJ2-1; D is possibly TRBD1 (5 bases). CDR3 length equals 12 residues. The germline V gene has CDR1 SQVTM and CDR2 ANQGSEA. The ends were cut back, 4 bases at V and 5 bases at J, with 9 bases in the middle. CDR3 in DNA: TGCAGCGTTGTGGGCAGGGACAATGAGCAGTTCTTC. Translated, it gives CSVVGRDNEQFF.

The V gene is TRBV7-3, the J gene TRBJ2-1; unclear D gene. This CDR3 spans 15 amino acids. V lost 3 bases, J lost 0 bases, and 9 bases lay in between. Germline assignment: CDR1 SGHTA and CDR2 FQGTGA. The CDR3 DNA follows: TGTGCCAGCAGCTTCACGGATAGCTCCTACAATGAGCAGTTCTTC. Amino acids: CASSFTDSSYNEQFF.

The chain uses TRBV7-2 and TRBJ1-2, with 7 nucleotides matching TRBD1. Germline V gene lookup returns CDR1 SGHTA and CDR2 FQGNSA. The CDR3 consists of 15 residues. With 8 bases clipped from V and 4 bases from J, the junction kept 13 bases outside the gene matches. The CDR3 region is CASERGTTGSYGYTF. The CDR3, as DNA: TGTGCCAGCGAAAGGGGTACGACAGGGAGCTATGGCTACACCTTC.

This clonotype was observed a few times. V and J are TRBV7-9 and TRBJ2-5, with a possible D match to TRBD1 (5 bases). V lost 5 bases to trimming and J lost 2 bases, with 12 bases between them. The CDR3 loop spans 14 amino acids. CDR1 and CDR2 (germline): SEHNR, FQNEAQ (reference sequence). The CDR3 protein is CASSPRQSQETQYF. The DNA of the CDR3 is TGTGCCAGCAGCCCAAGACAGAGTCAAGAGACCCAGTACTTC.